This passage covers 24 T cell receptor beta chains from one sample sequenced in a study of beta chain features in type 1 diabetes. Regarding the study as a whole: Among patients with Type 1 diabetes, TCRB CDR3s were moderately but significantly shorter in every one of the four CD4+ subsets.

Every isolated RNA sample was fully reverse transcribed, so sequencing captured expressed TCRB transcripts. TCRdb keeps only in-frame clones here, not all; method: immunoSEQ multiplex PCR. The repertoire holds more than 300,000 clones, with over 8.5% as singletons. These TCRs' antigens remain unknown. The sample was central memory CD4+ T cells from blood. The receptors here all came from a young man with type 1 diabetes.

This sequence joins TRBV5-4 and TRBJ2-5, with 7 bases matching TRBD1. Per the germline V gene, CDR1 is SGHNT and CDR2 is YYREEE (reference sequence). V gave up 3 bases and J gave up 5 bases; unmatched junction bases: 13. The CDR3 spans 16 residues. In DNA form, the CDR3 reads TGTGCCAGCAGCTCGATGACAGGGACGGGGTGGGAGACCCAGTACTTC. Its protein product is CASSSMTGTGWETQYF.

The V and J genes are TRBV7-3 and TRBJ2-1, with 7 bases matching TRBD1. The CDR3 covers 14 residues. From germline, CDR1 is SGHTA and CDR2 FQGTGA. Unmatched junction bases numbered 6, after V lost 5 bases and J lost 5 bases. As DNA, the CDR3 is TGTGCCAGCAGCAGGGGGCAGCGAAACAATGAGCAGTTCTTC. Translating gives CASSRGQRNNEQFF.

The chain couples TRBV9 to TRBJ2-1, with D possibly being TRBD1 (7 bases). The V and J ends lost 0 bases and 2 bases respectively, with 12 bases between them. The CDR3 totals 16 residues. Germline V lookup: CDR1 SGDLS, CDR2 YYNGEE. DNA for the CDR3: TGTGCCAGCAGCGTAGCAGGGGGGCCTACCTACAATGAGCAGTTCTTC. This gives the protein CASSVAGGPTYNEQFF.

The chain has TRBV6-5 and TRBJ2-1; TRBD2 matches 9 bases. CDR3 length equals 15 residues. V dropped 2 bases and J dropped 6; count of bases not matched to a gene: 5. The germline V gene encodes CDR1 MNHEY and CDR2 SVGAGI. The CDR3 protein is CASSYGLAGSNEQFF. Here the CDR3 DNA reads TGTGCCAGCAGTTACGGGCTAGCGGGAAGCAATGAGCAGTTCTTC.

This chain joins TRBV5-6 and TRBJ1-4; D unresolved. The V and J ends lost 2 bases and 4 bases respectively, with 9 bases between them. This CDR3 is built from 14 residues. The germline V gene has CDR1 SGHDT and CDR2 YYEEEE. The CDR3: CASSFSGYNEKLFF. The CDR3 DNA is TGTGCCAGCAGCTTTTCGGGCTATAATGAAAAACTGTTTTTT.

About this clone itself: Other DNA sequences in the same sample also yield this CDR3. The V call is TRBV20-1, the J call TRBJ2-5; D is undetermined. V was trimmed by 6 bases and J by 5 bases, leaving 10 bases between them. This CDR3 has 11 amino acids. Germline lookup yields CDR1 DFQATT and CDR2 SNEGSKA (reference sequence). The CDR3 coding sequence is TGCAGTGCCCCAATAGGGGAGACCCAGTACTTC. This encodes CSAPIGETQYF.

The chain links TRBV29-1 to TRBJ2-7, with D perhaps matching TRBD1 (6 bases). The germline CDR1 and CDR2 sequences are SQVTM and ANQGSEA. This CDR3 is built from 13 residues. Trimming pared 6 bases from V and 2 bases from J, leaving 14 bases between. The CDR3 loop is CSVRQDSTYEQYF. The DNA of the CDR3 is TGCAGCGTAAGACAGGATAGCACCTACGAGCAGTACTTC.

This clone has just a few counts. V gene TRBV28 combines with J gene TRBJ1-2; 7 bases fit TRBD1. The CDR3 sequence is 15 residues long. Unmatched junction bases numbered 6, after V lost 3 bases and J lost 2 bases. CDR1 is MDHEN, CDR2 SYDVKM, per germline. For the CDR3, the DNA is TGTGCCAGCAGTTTTTCACCAGGGGGGAACTATGGCTACACCTTC. Its translation: CASSFSPGGNYGYTF.

This clone appeared a few times. The J gene is TRBJ1-6, the V gene TRBV2; the D gene is possibly TRBD1 (6 bases). This CDR3 spans 16 amino acids. Looked up from germline, CDR1 is SNHLY and CDR2 is FYNNEI. Trimming took 3 bases from V and 9 from J, leaving 18 bases between them. DNA of the CDR3: TGTGCCAGCAGTGAGGTCCCTACAGGGTCGGCTTCACCCCTCCACTTT. Amino acid sequence: CASSEVPTGSASPLHF.

CDR3 loop: CASSLRWKGSDTQYF. The CDR3 DNA reads as TGTGCCAGCAGCTTAAGGTGGAAGGGGTCGGATACGCAGTATTTT. The chain couples TRBV7-2 to TRBJ2-3; weak D call: TRBD1 (5 bases). The germline V and J ends were trimmed by 2 bases and 6 bases, with 15 bases remaining between them. Germline CDR1 SGHTA, CDR2 FQGNSA. The CDR3 contains 15 residues.

This clone was counted ten times or more. This rearrangement joins TRBV7-9 to TRBJ2-7; TRBD2 might be the D (5 bases). The CDR3 totals 15 residues. Trimming cost V 0 bases and J 2 bases, with 11 bases left between them. Germline assignment: CDR1 SEHNR and CDR2 FQNEAQ (reference sequence). Here the CDR3 reads CASSLAAGGAYEQYF. The CDR3 DNA sequence: TGTGCCAGCAGCTTAGCAGCAGGAGGCGCCTACGAGCAGTACTTC.

The sample holds a few counts of this clone. The chain joins TRBV5-1 to TRBJ2-7; 8 bases map to TRBD2. The CDR3 totals 15 residues. Germline assignment: CDR1 SGHRS and CDR2 YFSETQ. Unmatched junction bases numbered 5, after V lost 1 base and J lost 2 bases. CDR3 residues: CASSLSGRYTYEQYF. CDR3 bases: TGCGCCAGCAGCTTGAGCGGGAGATACACCTACGAGCAGTACTTC.

This clone was picked up a small number of times. The V gene is TRBV4-1, the J gene TRBJ2-7; TRBD2 is a possible D gene (6 bases). The CDR3 totals 16 residues. V lost 0 bases to trimming and J lost 2 bases, with 14 bases between them. CDR1 is MGHRA and CDR2 is YSYEKL in the germline V gene. DNA for the CDR3: TGCGCCAGCAGCCAAGATCAGGGCGGGAACCCCTACGAGCAGTACTTC. As protein: CASSQDQGGNPYEQYF.

There are a few counts of this clone. The chain links TRBV29-1 to TRBJ1-2; D unresolved. CDR1 is SQVTM and CDR2 is ANQGSEA in the germline V gene. V was pared by 2 bases and J by 7 bases, with 14 bases between. This CDR3 is built from 13 residues. As DNA, the CDR3 is TGCAGCGTTGAACTTAACAGATTCGCTGGCTACACCTTC. Translated: CSVELNRFAGYTF.

This clone was counted between two and nine times. The V gene is TRBV7-2, the J gene TRBJ2-2; D might be TRBD1 (6 bases). Looked up from germline, CDR1 is SGHTA and CDR2 is FQGNSA. V lost 3 bases to trimming and J lost 4 bases, with 12 bases between them. This CDR3 has 15 amino acids. The CDR3 here is CASSFETGRTGELFF. CDR3 bases: TGTGCCAGCAGCTTCGAGACAGGTCGCACCGGGGAGCTGTTTTTT.

The V call is TRBV4-1, the J call TRBJ2-3; TRBD1 matches 9 bases. CDR3 size: 16 residues. Trimming cost V 1 base and J 5 bases; bases outside gene matches: 7. Germline V lookup: CDR1 MGHRA, CDR2 YSYEKL. This chain's CDR3 is CASSQGTGASRDTQYF. The CDR3 DNA is TGCGCCAGCAGCCAAGGGACAGGGGCGTCAAGAGATACGCAGTATTTT.

Only a few counts were recorded for this clone. The CDR3 coding sequence is TGTGCCAGCAGCCCTGGTCTAGCGGCAGTCGGAGAGACCCAGTACTTC. Its translation: CASSPGLAAVGETQYF. This chain links TRBV5-4 with TRBJ2-5; the match to TRBD2 covers 7 bases. The V and J ends lost 4 bases and 4 bases, in that order; junction bases with no gene match: 13. The CDR3 spans 16 residues. Germline assignment: CDR1 SGHNT and CDR2 YYREEE (reference sequence).

This clone was recorded a few times. The J gene is TRBJ2-5, the V gene TRBV5-1, with D possibly being TRBD2 (5 bases). Near its end, the DNA agrees better with TRBJ2-7, so the J call may be wrong. CDR3 size: 14 residues. CDR1 is SGHRS and CDR2 is YFSETQ in the germline V gene. CDR3 in amino acids: CASRGNSDSYEQYF. The CDR3 DNA reads as TGCGCCAGCAGAGGGAATAGCGACTCCTACGAGCAGTACTTC.

The sample holds a few counts of this clone. The chain is built from TRBV28 and TRBJ2-3; D uncertain. Germline V CDR1 and CDR2: MDHEN, SYDVKM. V lost 3 bases and J 2 bases, leaving 6 bases between the germline ends. The CDR3 is 13 amino acids. The CDR3 reads CASSFPNTDTQYF. The CDR3, as DNA: TGTGCCAGCAGTTTCCCGAACACAGATACGCAGTATTTT.

This clone was observed a few times. The chain joins TRBV13 to TRBJ2-7, with D perhaps matching TRBD2 (5 bases). CDR1 is PRHDT and CDR2 is FYEKMQ in the germline V gene (reference sequence). Trimming left V 6 bases short and J 2 bases short, with 14 bases between. The CDR3 runs to 14 residues. CDR3 coding DNA: TGTGCCAGCAGTGAAACGGGGTTAGCCTACGAGCAGTACTTC. This translates into CASSETGLAYEQYF.

At least ten counts were recorded for this clone. The V gene is TRBV5-4, the J gene TRBJ2-1; D gene uncertain. Trimming removed 1 base from V and 1 base from J, with 12 bases in between. Germline V lookup: CDR1 SGHNT, CDR2 YYREEE (reference sequence). The CDR3 covers 16 residues. The CDR3 is CASSLFASISYNEQFF. In nucleotides, the CDR3 is TGTGCCAGCAGCTTGTTTGCTAGTATTTCCTACAATGAGCAGTTCTTC.

This clone was seen only a few times. The chain links TRBV6-5 to TRBJ2-5, with 8 positions matching TRBD1. The CDR3 has 15 residues. J lost 5 bases, V lost 6 bases, and 11 bases had no gene match. Germline-derived CDR1 and CDR2 are MNHEY and SVGAGI. CDR3 residues: CASRPEGTGGETQYF. CDR3 bases: TGTGCCAGCAGACCAGAGGGGACAGGTGGCGAGACCCAGTACTTC.

This rearrangement joins TRBV9 to TRBJ2-2, with D possibly TRBD1 on 6 matching bases. The CDR3 has 16 amino acids. Trimming took 4 bases from V and 7 from J, leaving 20 bases between them. The germline V gene encodes CDR1 SGDLS and CDR2 YYNGEE. CDR3 sequence (DNA): TGTGCCAGCAGCCCGATGGGGGCGCTTACGGGCGGGGAGCTGTTTTTT. It is translated as CASSPMGALTGGELFF.

This clone has just a few counts. The CDR3 nucleotides are TGTGCCAGCGGCCTCGCGAACGGGGGCGAGCAGTACTTC. Residues: CASGLANGGEQYF. This rearrangement joins TRBV2 to TRBJ2-7, with a weak D call TRBD2 (6 bases). Germline V CDR1 and CDR2: SNHLY, FYNNEI. Trimming left V 8 bases short and J 6 bases short, with 17 bases between. CDR3 length equals 13 residues. Full variable domain (missing parts from reference TRBV2 and TRBJ2-7): EPEVTQTPSHQVTQMGQEVILRCVPISNHLYFYWYRQILGQKVEFLVSFYNNEISEKSEIFDDQFSVERPDGSNFTLKIRSTKLEDSAMYFCASGLANGGEQYFGPGTRLTVT.